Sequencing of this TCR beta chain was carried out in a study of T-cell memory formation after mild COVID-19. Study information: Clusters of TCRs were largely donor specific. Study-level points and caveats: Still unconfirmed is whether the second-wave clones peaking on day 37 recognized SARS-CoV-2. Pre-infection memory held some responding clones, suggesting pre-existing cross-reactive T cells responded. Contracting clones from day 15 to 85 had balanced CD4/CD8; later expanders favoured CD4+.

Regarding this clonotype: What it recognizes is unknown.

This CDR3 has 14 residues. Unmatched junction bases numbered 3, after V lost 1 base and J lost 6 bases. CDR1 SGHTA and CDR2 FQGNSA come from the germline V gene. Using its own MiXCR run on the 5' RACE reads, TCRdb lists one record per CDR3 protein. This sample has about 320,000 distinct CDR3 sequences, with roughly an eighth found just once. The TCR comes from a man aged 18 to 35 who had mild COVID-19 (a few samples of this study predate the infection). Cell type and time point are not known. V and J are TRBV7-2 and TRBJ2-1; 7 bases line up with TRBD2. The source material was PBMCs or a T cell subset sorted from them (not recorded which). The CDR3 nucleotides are TGTGCCAGCAGCTTAGTAGCGGGCGTCAATGAGCAGTTCTTC. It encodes CASSLVAGVNEQFF.